The clone carrying this TCR beta chain was counted a few times. The assay was immunoSEQ multiplex PCR, and TCRdb's table has in-frame clones only and misses some. The sample has 100,000 to 150,000 clones, about 89% seen once. The data stem from a study of T cell responses to AZD1222 COVID-19 vaccine. In germline, CDR1 is SGHDT, CDR2 YYEEEE. This CDR3 spans 14 amino acids. V lost 5 bases, J lost 6 bases, and 6 bases stayed unmatched. The TCR was taken from an adult who received the AZD1222 COVID-19 vaccine. The V and J genes are TRBV5-6 and TRBJ2-7; TRBD1 matches at 12 bases. The source material was peripheral blood, sampled 28 days after the second AZD1222 dose. This CDR3 is CASRPGQGAAEQYF. CDR3 in DNA: TGTGCCAGCAGGCCGGGACAGGGGGCTGCCGAGCAGTACTTC. The whole variable domain, remainder taken from reference TRBV5-6 and TRBJ2-7, is DAGVTQSPTHLIKTRGQQVTLRCSPKSGHDTVSWYQQALGQGPQFIFQYYEEEERQRGNFPDRFSGHQFPNYSSELNVNALLLGDSALYLCASRPGQGAAEQYFGPGTRLTVT.